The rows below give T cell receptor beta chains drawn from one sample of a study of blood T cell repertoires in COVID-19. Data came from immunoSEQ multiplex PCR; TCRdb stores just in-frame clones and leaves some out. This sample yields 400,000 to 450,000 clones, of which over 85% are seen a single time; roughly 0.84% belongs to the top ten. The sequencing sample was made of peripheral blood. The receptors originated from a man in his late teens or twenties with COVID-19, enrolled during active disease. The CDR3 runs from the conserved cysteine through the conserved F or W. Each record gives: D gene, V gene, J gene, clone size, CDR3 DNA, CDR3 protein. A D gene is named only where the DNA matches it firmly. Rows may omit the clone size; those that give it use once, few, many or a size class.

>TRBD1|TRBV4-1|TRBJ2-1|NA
TGCGCCAGCAGCCTAAGGGGTGGGACAGGGAAGAATGAGCAGTTCTTC
CASSLRGGTGKNEQFF
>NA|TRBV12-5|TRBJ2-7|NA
TGTGCTAGTGGTTCTGAGGCCTACGAGCAGTACTTC
CASGSEAYEQYF
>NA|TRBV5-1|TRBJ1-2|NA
TGCGCCAGCAGCTTGGGGGGAGCCAGCAGCAACTATGGCTACACCTTC
CASSLGGASSNYGYTF
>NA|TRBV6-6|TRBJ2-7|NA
TGTGCCAGCGGACGGGGTCCGCCCTCCTACGAGCAGTACTTC
CASGRGPPSYEQYF
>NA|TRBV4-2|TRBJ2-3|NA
TGTGCCAGCAGCCAAGAAGAGTGGGGGGCAGATACGCAGTATTTT
CASSQEEWGADTQYF
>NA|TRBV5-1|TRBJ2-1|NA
TGCGCCAGCAGCTTGGGGGGGGGCCCCAATGAGCAGTTCTTC
CASSLGGGPNEQFF
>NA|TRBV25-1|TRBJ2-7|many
TGTGCCAGCAGTGAGAACGGGGGCCGGGACAGCTACGAGCAGTACTTC
CASSENGGRDSYEQYF
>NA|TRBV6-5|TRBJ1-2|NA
TGTGCCAGCAGCCGACCAGGGGACTATGGCTACACCTTC
CASSRPGDYGYTF
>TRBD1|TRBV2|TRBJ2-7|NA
TGTGCCAGCAAAGAACAGGGGATCAACGAGCAGTACTTC
CASKEQGINEQYF
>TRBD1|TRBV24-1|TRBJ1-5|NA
TGTGCCACCAGTGACCGCGACAGGGTTGGACAGCCCCAGCATTTT
CATSDRDRVGQPQHF
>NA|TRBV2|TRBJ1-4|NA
TGTGCCAGCAGTGAAATTGGAGCAACTAATGAAAAACTGTTTTTT
CASSEIGATNEKLFF
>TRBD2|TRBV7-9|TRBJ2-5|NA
TGTGCCAGCAGCTTAAGTTTTAGCGGGGGAGGAGAGACCCAGTACTTC
CASSLSFSGGGETQYF
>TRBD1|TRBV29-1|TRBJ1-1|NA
TGCAGCGTTGAGACAGGGGGGAACACTGAAGCTTTCTTT
CSVETGGNTEAFF
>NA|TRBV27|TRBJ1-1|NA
TGTGCCAGCAGTTTGAGCGAGGTGATGAACACTGAAGCTTTCTTT
CASSLSEVMNTEAFF
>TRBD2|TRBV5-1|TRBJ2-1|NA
TGCGCCAGCAGCTTAGAGCGGGAGGGGTACAATGAGCAGTTCTTC
CASSLEREGYNEQFF
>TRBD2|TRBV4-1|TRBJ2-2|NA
TGCGCCAGCAGCCAGCCCGGGACTAGCGGGAGAAGGGAGCTGTTTTTT
CASSQPGTSGRRELFF
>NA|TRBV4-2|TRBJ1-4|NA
TGTGCCAGCAGCCAAGATCCCGGGGGGACGGATGAAAAACTGTTTTTT
CASSQDPGGTDEKLFF
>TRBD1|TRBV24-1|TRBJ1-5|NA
TGTGCCACCAGTGACCGAGGACAGGGGGAACAGCCCCAGCATTTT
CATSDRGQGEQPQHF
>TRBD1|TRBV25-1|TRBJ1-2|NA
TGTGCCAGCATCCCGACAGGGGGTCTTGCTGGCTACACCTTC
CASIPTGGLAGYTF
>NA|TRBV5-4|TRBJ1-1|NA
TGTGCCAGCAGGCAGGAACCGAACACTGAAGCTTTCTTT
CASRQEPNTEAFF
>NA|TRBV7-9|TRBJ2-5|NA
TGTGCCAGCAGCTTAGACAGCGGTAGGGAGACCCAGTACTTC
CASSLDSGRETQYF
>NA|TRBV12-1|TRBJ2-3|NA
TGTGCCAGCAGCGCAGCCTGGGCAGCGGGGGGGCTGGGGCAGGTGCAGTATTTT
CASSAAWAAGGLGQVQYF
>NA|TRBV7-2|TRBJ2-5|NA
TGTGCCAGCAGCTTAGGAGTTGAGACCCAGTACTTC
CASSLGVETQYF
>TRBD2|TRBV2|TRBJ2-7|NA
TGTGCCAGCAGTAGAACCGGGACTACTAACTACGAGCAGTACTTC
CASSRTGTTNYEQYF
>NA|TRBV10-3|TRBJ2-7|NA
TGTGCCATCAGAGGACAGCTTCCCTACGAGCAGTACTTC
CAIRGQLPYEQYF
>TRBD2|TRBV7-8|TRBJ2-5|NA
TGTGCCAGCAGCTTAGTTGGCGGGAGTCCCCTCCTCCGGGAGACCCAGTACTTC
CASSLVGGSPLLRETQYF
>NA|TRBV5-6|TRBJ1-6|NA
TGTGCCAGCAGCTTGGCCTATGTCCTTCACTATAATTCACCCCTCCACTTT
CASSLAYVLHYNSPLHF
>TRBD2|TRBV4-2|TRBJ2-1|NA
TGTGCCAGCAGCCAAGATGTCGCGTCGCGGGGAGGGTTGCATGAGCAGTTCTTC
CASSQDVASRGGLHEQFF
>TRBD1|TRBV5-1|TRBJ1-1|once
TGCGCCAGCAGCCCAATGGGACAGAGGAACACTGAAGCTTTCTTT
CASSPMGQRNTEAFF
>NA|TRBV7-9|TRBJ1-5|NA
TGTGCCAGCAGCAAAGCCCCCAGGGGAACTTATAGCAATCAGCCCCAGCATTTT
CASSKAPRGTYSNQPQHF
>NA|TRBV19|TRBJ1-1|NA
TGTGCCGCATCAGGGGAAATGGACACTGAAGCTTTCTTT
CAASGEMDTEAFF
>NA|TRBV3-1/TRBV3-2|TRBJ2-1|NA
TGTGCCAGCAGCCAACATGGCTCAGGGGCTTACAATGAGCAGTTCTTC
CASSQHGSGAYNEQFF
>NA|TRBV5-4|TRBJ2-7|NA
TGTGCCAGCAGCTTTGAGGGAGTCATCCGCGAGCAGTACTTC
CASSFEGVIREQYF
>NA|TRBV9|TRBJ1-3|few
TGTGCCAGCAGCCCTACATTCGACAGGATCTCTGGAAACACCATATATTTT
CASSPTFDRISGNTIYF
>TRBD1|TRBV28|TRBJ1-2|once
TGTGCCAGTAAGACAGGGCAGTATGGCTACACCTTC
CASKTGQYGYTF
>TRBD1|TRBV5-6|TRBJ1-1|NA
TGTGCCAGCAGCTTTTACAGGGGTTCTGAAGCTTTCTTT
CASSFYRGSEAFF
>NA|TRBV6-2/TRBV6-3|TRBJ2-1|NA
TGTGCCAGCAGTTACTCGGCCGGGTACAATGAGCAGTTCTTC
CASSYSAGYNEQFF
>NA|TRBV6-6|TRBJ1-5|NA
TGTGCCAGCAGTTGGCAGGGGATAGGCCAGCCCCAGCATTTT
CASSWQGIGQPQHF
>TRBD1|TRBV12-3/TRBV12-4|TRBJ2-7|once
TGTGCCAGCAGTTGGGACAGGGACGGGGAGCAGTACTTC
CASSWDRDGEQYF
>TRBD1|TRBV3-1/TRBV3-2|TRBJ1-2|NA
TGTGCCAGCAGCTCCAGGGGGGGCTACACCTTC
CASSSRGGYTF
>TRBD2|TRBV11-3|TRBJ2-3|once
TGTGCCAGCAGCGCGACTAGCGCGACAGATACGCAGTATTTT
CASSATSATDTQYF
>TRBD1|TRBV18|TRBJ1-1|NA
TGTGCCAGCTCGCCACAGGGGTTAGACACTGAAGCTTTCTTT
CASSPQGLDTEAFF
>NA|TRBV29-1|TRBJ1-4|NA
TGCAGCGTTGGCCAAGGGGATGGCGAAAAACTGTTTTTT
CSVGQGDGEKLFF
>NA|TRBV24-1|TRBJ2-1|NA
TGTGCCACCAGTGATTTGGGCTGGGCTGAGCAGTTCTTC
CATSDLGWAEQFF
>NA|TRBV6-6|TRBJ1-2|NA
TGTGCCAGCAGTTATAGAGACAGTAACTATGGCTACACCTTC
CASSYRDSNYGYTF
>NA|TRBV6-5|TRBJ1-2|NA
TGTGCCAGCAGTCTTGGACAGCTTATTAACTATGGCTACACCTTC
CASSLGQLINYGYTF
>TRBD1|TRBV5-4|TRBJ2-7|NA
TGTGCCAGCAGCTCTACCGGGACAGGGCCCTACGAGCAGTACTTC
CASSSTGTGPYEQYF
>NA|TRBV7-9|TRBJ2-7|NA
TGTGCCAGCAGCCCCTCCCCTATTAGCTACGAGCAGTACTTC
CASSPSPISYEQYF
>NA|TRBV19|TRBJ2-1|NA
TGTGCCAGTAGTATAGCGGGAGCATACAATGAGCAGTTCTTC
CASSIAGAYNEQFF
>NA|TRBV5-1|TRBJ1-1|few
TGCGCCAGCAGCTTGGCCGGGGGGCCGAACACTGAAGCTTTCTTT
CASSLAGGPNTEAFF
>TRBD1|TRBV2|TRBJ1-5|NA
TGTGCCAGCAGTCCGACAGGGGCGGGGAATCAGCCCCAGCATTTT
CASSPTGAGNQPQHF